The text below deals with one T cell receptor beta chain. Using immunoSEQ multiplex PCR, the repertoire was profiled, and TCRdb retains in-frame clones only, with some absent. The sample has 60,000 or so clones, less than 95% seen once; the top ten hold about 2.1%. These data are taken from a study of T cell changes during pregnancy in multiple sclerosis. The CDR3 extends over 10 amino acids. Germline V CDR1 and CDR2: SQVTM, ANQGSEA. J was trimmed by 7 bases and V by 7 bases; bases with no gene match: 3. Sequencing used peripheral blood, obtained in the second trimester of pregnancy. The origin of this receptor is a female donor in good health, enrolled as a control in a pregnancy study. This chain joins TRBV29-1 and TRBJ2-5, with 7 positions matching TRBD1. CDR3 bases: TGCAGCGCGACAGGGACGACCCAGTACTTC. Translation gives CSATGTTQYF.